The 28 T cell receptor beta chains given below trace back to one sample, sequenced in a study of T cell responses to AZD1222 COVID-19 vaccine. Only in-frame clones appear in the TCRdb table, and some are missing; sequencing was by immunoSEQ multiplex PCR. The table records 120,000 or so clones, around 91% of them present only once. This material consisted of peripheral blood, taken on day 0 of MenACWY control vaccination. The receptors stem from an adult in good health.

The rearrangement links TRBV11-2 to TRBJ2-1, with TRBD2 identical over 7 bases. CDR1 and CDR2 from the germline V gene are SGHAT and FQNNGV. The CDR3 loop spans 16 amino acids. Unmatched junction bases numbered 7, after V lost 1 base and J lost 4 bases. The CDR3 DNA is TGTGCCAGCAGCTTAGGCCCTAGCGGTACTTACAATGAGCAGTTCTTC. Its protein is CASSLGPSGTYNEQFF.

This clone was observed once. The V gene is TRBV10-1, the J gene TRBJ1-1; D gene ambiguous. Germline CDR1 is WNHNN and CDR2 is SYGVQD (reference sequence). The CDR3 sequence is 15 residues long. V was cut by 3 bases and J by 5 bases, with 16 bases left in between. CDR3 protein: CASSELSGVGTEAFF. DNA of the CDR3: TGCGCCAGCAGTGAACTCTCCGGAGTGGGGACTGAAGCTTTCTTT.

The chain uses TRBV5-5 and TRBJ1-3, with a tentative D call TRBD1 (5 bases). Germline values: CDR1 SGHKS, CDR2 YYEKEE (reference sequence). V dropped 2 bases and J dropped 3 bases, with 6 bases sitting between them. The length of the CDR3 is 13 residues. The CDR3 DNA follows: TGTGCCAGCAGCTTTGACAGTGGAAACACCATATATTTT. Amino acid sequence: CASSFDSGNTIYF.

This clone has just one count. V and J are TRBV7-9 and TRBJ1-5, with D unclear. The germline V and J ends were trimmed by 2 bases and 5 bases, with 19 bases remaining between them. Germline V gene data show CDR1 as SEHNR and CDR2 as FQNEAQ (reference sequence). This CDR3 contains 17 residues. CDR3 bases: TGTGCCAGCAGCTTAAGAAAGGAAGGGCCTCGGGATCAGCCCCAGCATTTT. This gives the protein CASSLRKEGPRDQPQHF.

The chain has TRBV6-1 and TRBJ2-5; D perhaps matches TRBD2 (7 bases). Trimming shortened V by 1 base and J by 5 bases, and 14 bases separated the two germline ends. Germline V CDR1 and CDR2: MNHNS, SASEGT. The CDR3 is 15 residues long. The CDR3 spells CASSEVGGQGETQYF. CDR3 nucleotides: TGTGCCAGCAGTGAAGTGGGGGGGCAGGGGGAGACCCAGTACTTC.

The gene calls are TRBV4-1 and TRBJ1-6; D not certain. The CDR3 covers 17 residues. The germline CDR1 and CDR2 sequences are MGHRA and YSYEKL. Trimming stripped 4 bases from V and 10 bases from J, with 23 bases between. The CDR3 DNA follows: TGCGCCAGCAGCCCCCGCGCGAAGGACGGCATTAGCTCACCCCTCCACTTT. The encoded protein is CASSPRAKDGISSPLHF.

The V call is TRBV2, the J call TRBJ2-2; D is unclear. The CDR3 is 15 amino acids. Between the trimmed V and J ends, which lost 3 bases and 1 base, there was a span of 9 bases. CDR1 is SNHLY and CDR2 is FYNNEI in the germline V gene. CDR3 sequence (DNA): TGTGCCAGCAGTGATATCTATCTGAACACCGGGGAGCTGTTTTTT. This sequence encodes CASSDIYLNTGELFF. Variable domain in full (rest from reference TRBV2 and TRBJ2-2): EPEVTQTPSHQVTQMGQEVILRCVPISNHLYFYWYRQILGQKVEFLVSFYNNEISEKSEIFDDQFSVERPDGSNFTLKIRSTKLEDSAMYFCASSDIYLNTGELFFGEGSRLTVL.

The CDR3 DNA sequence: TGCGCCAGCAGCCTCGCAGGGGGACAGGGCCATGAGCAGTTCTTC. Translated, it gives CASSLAGGQGHEQFF. This sequence joins TRBV5-1 and TRBJ2-1, with 9 bases identical to TRBD1. V lost 4 bases to trimming and J lost 8 bases; unmatched junction nucleotides: 10. The germline V gene encodes CDR1 SGHRS and CDR2 YFSETQ. The CDR3 totals 15 residues.

The rearrangement uses TRBV28 and TRBJ2-3; 13 bases fit TRBD2. The germline gives CDR1 MDHEN, CDR2 SYDVKM. V lost 6 bases to trimming and J lost 4 bases; unmatched junction nucleotides: 4. There are 15 residues in the CDR3. CDR3 residues: CASSQLAGGPDTQYF. The CDR3 DNA reads TGTGCCAGCAGCCAACTAGCGGGAGGGCCAGATACGCAGTATTTT.

V gene TRBV7-6 combines with J gene TRBJ2-3; D call uncertain. This CDR3 region has 15 residues. CDR1 is SGHVS, CDR2 FNYEAQ, per germline. The germline V and J ends were trimmed by 5 bases and 0 bases, with 12 bases remaining between them. Here the CDR3 reads CASSLGPPSTDTQYF. In DNA, the CDR3 is TGTGCCAGCAGCCTAGGGCCCCCGAGCACAGATACGCAGTATTTT.

The chain links TRBV2 to TRBJ2-1; 11 bases are a match to TRBD2. Germline CDR1 and CDR2: SNHLY and FYNNEI. The CDR3 has 17 residues. V dropped 3 bases and J dropped 2; count of bases not matched to a gene: 6. CDR3 nucleotide sequence: TGTGCCAGCAGTGACCTTCTAGCGGGAGGTGCCTACAATGAGCAGTTCTTC. Translation gives CASSDLLAGGAYNEQFF. Full variable domain (rest looked up from reference TRBV2 and TRBJ2-1): EPEVTQTPSHQVTQMGQEVILRCVPISNHLYFYWYRQILGQKVEFLVSFYNNEISEKSEIFDDQFSVERPDGSNFTLKIRSTKLEDSAMYFCASSDLLAGGAYNEQFFGPGTRLTVL.

The rearrangement joins TRBV28 to TRBJ2-7; TRBD2 matches 7 bases. The trim removed 5 bases at V and 6 bases at J, leaving 13 bases unmatched. The CDR3 sequence is 15 residues long. CDR1 is MDHEN and CDR2 is SYDVKM in the germline V gene. CDR3: CASSPPGGRDSEQYF. The CDR3 DNA reads TGTGCCAGCAGTCCCCCTGGAGGGAGGGACTCCGAGCAGTACTTC.

V is TRBV7-8 and J is TRBJ1-5; tentatively, D is TRBD1 (6 bases). CDR1 and CDR2 (germline): SGHVS, FQNEAQ. The V and J ends lost 7 bases and 6 bases respectively, with 19 bases between them. The CDR3 contains 15 residues. The CDR3 DNA reads TGTGCCAGCACCCTAGTGTCTGGGGGCGGTCAGCCCCAGCATTTT. It is translated as CASTLVSGGGQPQHF.

This sequence joins TRBV5-4 and TRBJ2-5; D gene ambiguous. V was shortened by 0 bases and J by 1 base, with 7 bases between the two germline ends. The V gene's germline CDR1 is SGHNT and CDR2 YYREEE (reference sequence). The CDR3 consists of 14 residues. The DNA for the CDR3 is TGTGCCAGCAGCTTGGAGGCAGTCCAAGAGACCCAGTACTTC. Translating gives CASSLEAVQETQYF.

The gene calls are TRBV3-1 (or the pseudogene TRBV3-2) and TRBJ2-7; maybe TRBD2 (6 bases). Looked up from germline, CDR1 is LGHDT and CDR2 is YNNKEL (reference sequence). V shed 8 bases and J shed 5 bases, with 19 bases lying between them. This CDR3 has 14 amino acids. The CDR3 bases are TGTGCCAGCGGCTACGGGACTGCACCCGACGAGCAGTACTTC. This sequence encodes CASGYGTAPDEQYF.

The chain employs TRBV11-2 and TRBJ2-2; D unclear. Per the germline V gene, CDR1 is SGHAT and CDR2 is FQNNGV. The V end lost 2 bases, the J end lost 0 bases, and 16 bases lay between the germline ends. The CDR3 extends over 18 amino acids. CDR3 nucleotides: TGTGCCAGCAGCTTAAAGGTGCCGGCGCCGTCGAACACCGGGGAGCTGTTTTTT. Translating gives CASSLKVPAPSNTGELFF.

The CDR3 bases are TGTGCCAGCAGCCAAGGGTATGGCACGGGGGGGAACACCGGGGAGCTGTTTTTT. It is translated as CASSQGYGTGGNTGELFF. The chain couples TRBV4-2 to TRBJ2-2; the match to TRBD2 covers 7 bases. With V trimmed by 1 base and J by 1 base, 9 bases remained unmatched. The germline V gene has CDR1 LGHNA and CDR2 YNFKEQ. This CDR3 comprises 18 residues.

The chain combines TRBV3-1 (or the pseudogene TRBV3-2) with TRBJ2-5; tentatively, D is TRBD1 (6 bases). Germline assignment: CDR1 LGHDT and CDR2 YNNKEL (reference sequence). CDR3 length equals 15 residues. Trimming stripped 3 bases from V and 2 bases from J, with 13 bases between. The CDR3 loop is CASSHPGHLQETQYF. The CDR3 DNA follows: TGTGCCAGCAGCCATCCGGGACACTTACAAGAGACCCAGTACTTC.

The sample holds a few counts of this clone. The rearrangement uses TRBV11-1 and TRBJ1-4; D gene uncertain. The V gene's germline CDR1 is SGHAT and CDR2 FQDESV (reference sequence). Trimming left V 3 bases short and J 5 bases short, with 7 bases between. The CDR3 consists of 13 residues. The CDR3 loop is CASSLNRNEKLFF. The CDR3 DNA reads as TGTGCCAGCAGCTTGAACAGAAATGAAAAACTGTTTTTT.

This clone was seen only once. The CDR3 loop reads CASSQAPGNNQPQHF. CDR3 DNA sequence: TGTGCCAGCAGCCAAGCCCCGGGGAACAATCAGCCCCAGCATTTT. J is TRBJ1-5 and V is TRBV4-2; D gene unclear. This CDR3 has 15 residues. Germline CDR1 is LGHNA and CDR2 is YNFKEQ. V was clipped by 1 base and J by 3 bases, with 10 bases between them.

This chain links TRBV2 with TRBJ2-1; TRBD2 matches at 12 bases. The CDR3 sequence is 15 residues long. With 6 bases clipped from V and 4 bases from J, the junction kept 4 bases outside the gene matches. Germline V gene sequence: CDR1 SNHLY, CDR2 FYNNEI. The CDR3 DNA follows: TGTGCCAGCAGCACTAGCGGGAGGAATTACAATGAGCAGTTCTTC. Amino acid sequence: CASSTSGRNYNEQFF.

V gene TRBV6-1 combines with J gene TRBJ2-7, with TRBD2 identical over 13 bases. CDR1 is MNHNS and CDR2 is SASEGT in the germline V gene. The CDR3 has 17 amino acids. With V trimmed by 0 bases and J by 5 bases, 7 bases remained unmatched. Here the CDR3 reads CASSEARTSGRNDEQYF. CDR3 nucleotide sequence: TGTGCCAGCAGTGAAGCCAGGACTAGCGGGAGAAACGACGAGCAGTACTTC.

This chain links TRBV7-9 with TRBJ2-7; TRBD1 might be the D (5 bases). CDR3 size: 15 residues. The germline V gene encodes CDR1 SEHNR and CDR2 FQNEAQ (reference sequence). V was trimmed by 2 bases and J by 2 bases, leaving 13 bases between them. The DNA of the CDR3 is TGTGCCAGCAGCTTATTGAGCGACAGAGCCTACGAGCAGTACTTC. It translates to CASSLLSDRAYEQYF.

The rearrangement links TRBV28 to TRBJ2-1; D may be TRBD1 or TRBD2 (5 bases each). Germline V CDR1 and CDR2: MDHEN, SYDVKM. This CDR3 contains 15 residues. Trimming left V 6 bases short and J 10 bases short, with 22 bases between. The chain's CDR3 is CASRDSGTGIYEQFF. The CDR3 DNA reads TGTGCCAGCAGAGACAGCGGAACAGGTATTTACGAGCAGTTCTTC. Full variable domain (rest looked up from reference TRBV28 and TRBJ2-1): DVKVTQSSRYLVKRTGEKVFLECVQDMDHENMFWYRQDPGLGLRLIYFSYDVKMKEKGDIPEGYSVSREKKERFSLILESASTNQTSMYLCASRDSGTGIYEQFFGPGTRLTVL.

This chain uses TRBV29-1 with TRBJ1-1, with D maybe TRBD1 (6 bases). Germline CDR1 is SQVTM and CDR2 is ANQGSEA. The CDR3 has 13 residues. Trimming cost V 8 bases and J 1 base, with 14 bases left between them. The DNA of the CDR3 is TGCAGCCTTAAATGGGGGCCGAACACTGAAGCTTTCTTT. Translated: CSLKWGPNTEAFF.

The rearrangement links TRBV5-1 to TRBJ1-3, with D perhaps TRBD1 (6 bases). The CDR3 covers 16 residues. Per the germline V gene, CDR1 is SGHRS and CDR2 is YFSETQ. V lost 0 bases and J 0 bases, leaving 10 bases between the germline ends. The CDR3 region has the DNA TGCGCCAGCAGCTTGGCAGGGGCGGCCTCTGGAAACACCATATATTTT. It encodes CASSLAGAASGNTIYF.

V and J are TRBV2 and TRBJ2-1, with D unresolved. Trimming took off 6 bases at V and 9 bases at J, with 18 bases between the two ends. The germline CDR1 and CDR2 sequences are SNHLY and FYNNEI. The CDR3 extends over 14 amino acids. CDR3: CASRGTNAFSEQFF. The CDR3 DNA reads TGTGCCAGCAGGGGAACGAATGCGTTCAGTGAGCAGTTCTTC.

The CDR3 loop reads CSVWDRNTEAFF. CDR3 nucleotides: TGCAGCGTGTGGGACAGAAACACTGAAGCTTTCTTT. The rearrangement joins TRBV29-1 to TRBJ1-1; 7 nucleotides line up with TRBD1. CDR1 and CDR2 (germline): SQVTM, ANQGSEA. This CDR3 is 12 amino acids long. V dropped 6 bases and J dropped 2; count of bases not matched to a gene: 3.